The present T cell receptor (beta chain) was sequenced within a study of radiotherapy plus CTLA-4 blockade in lung cancer. Across the whole study: Of the patients, around 17% showed objective responses and approximately 34% attained disease control. Notes on the study in general: In blood, tumor-derived TCR clones expanded after radiotherapy plus ipilimumab.

TCRdb keeps only in-frame clones here, not all; method: immunoSEQ multiplex PCR. The profile covers tens of thousands of clones, with over 75% appearing a single time and 7.8% taken by the ten largest. Note on this clone: The antigen is unknown.

Focal radiation plus CTLA-4 blockade with ipilimumab was given to patients with chemo-refractory metastatic non-small-cell lung cancer. The sample here was peripheral blood, taken from a patient treated with radiotherapy plus ipilimumab. The TCR comes from a human donor with non-small cell lung cancer whose response to radiotherapy plus ipilimumab could not be evaluated.

CDR3 in amino acids: CASSPGARETYGYTF. The DNA for the CDR3 is TGTGCCAGCTCACCGGGGGCCAGGGAGACCTATGGCTACACCTTC. The rearrangement joins TRBV18 to TRBJ1-2; D might be TRBD1 (6 bases). The length of the CDR3 is 15 residues. Germline V gives CDR1 KGHSH, CDR2 LQKENI. Trimming took off 3 bases at V and 4 bases at J, with 15 bases between the two ends.